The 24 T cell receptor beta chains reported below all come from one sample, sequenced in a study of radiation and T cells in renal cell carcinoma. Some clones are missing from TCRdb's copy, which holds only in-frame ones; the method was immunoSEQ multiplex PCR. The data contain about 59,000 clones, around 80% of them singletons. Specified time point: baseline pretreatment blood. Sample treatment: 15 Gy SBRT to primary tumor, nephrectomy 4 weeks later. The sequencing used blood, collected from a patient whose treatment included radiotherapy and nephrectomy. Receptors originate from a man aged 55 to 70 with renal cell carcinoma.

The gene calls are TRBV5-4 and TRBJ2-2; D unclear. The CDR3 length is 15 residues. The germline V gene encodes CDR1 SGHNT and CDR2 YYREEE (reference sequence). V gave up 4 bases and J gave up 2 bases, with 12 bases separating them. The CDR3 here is CASSTYTLNTGELFF. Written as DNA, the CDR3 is TGTGCCAGCAGCACATATACCCTAAACACCGGGGAGCTGTTTTTT.

As DNA, the CDR3 is TGCAGTGCTAGCTATTCCTACGAGCAGTACTTC. Its translation is CSASYSYEQYF. The rearrangement uses TRBV20-1 and TRBJ2-7; D is undetermined. This CDR3 is 11 amino acids long. V lost 3 bases, J lost 1 base, and 4 bases lay in between. CDR1 is DFQATT, CDR2 SNEGSKA, per germline (reference sequence).

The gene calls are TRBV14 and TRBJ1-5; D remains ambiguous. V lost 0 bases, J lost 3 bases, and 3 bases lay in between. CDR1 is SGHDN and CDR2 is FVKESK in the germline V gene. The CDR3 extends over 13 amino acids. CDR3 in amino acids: CASSQDPNQPQHF. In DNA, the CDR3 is TGTGCCAGCAGCCAAGATCCCAATCAGCCCCAGCATTTT.

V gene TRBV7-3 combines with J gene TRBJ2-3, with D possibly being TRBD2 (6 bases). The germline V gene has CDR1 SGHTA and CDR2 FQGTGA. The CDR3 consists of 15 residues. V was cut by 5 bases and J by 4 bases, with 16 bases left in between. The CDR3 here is CASSLTSWGADTQYF. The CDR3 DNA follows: TGTGCCAGCAGCCTCACTAGCTGGGGGGCAGATACGCAGTATTTT.

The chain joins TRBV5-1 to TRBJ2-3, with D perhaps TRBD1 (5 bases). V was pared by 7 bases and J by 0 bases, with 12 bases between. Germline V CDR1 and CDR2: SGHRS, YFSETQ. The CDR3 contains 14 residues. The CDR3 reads CASALGPSTDTQYF. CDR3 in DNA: TGCGCCAGCGCATTGGGGCCGAGCACAGATACGCAGTATTTT.

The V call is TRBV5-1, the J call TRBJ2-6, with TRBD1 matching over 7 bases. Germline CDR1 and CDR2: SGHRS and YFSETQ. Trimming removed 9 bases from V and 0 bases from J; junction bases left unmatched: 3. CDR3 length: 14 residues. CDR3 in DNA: TGCGCCACAGGACAGGACTCTGGGGCCAACGTCCTGACTTTC. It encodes CATGQDSGANVLTF.

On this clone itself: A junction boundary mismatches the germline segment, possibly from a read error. The CDR3: CASSLRGQGRSTSEKLFF. CDR3 coding DNA: TGTGCCAGTAGTCTTCGGGGACAGGGCCGCTCAACTAGTGAAAAACTGTTTTTT. The V call is TRBV19, the J call TRBJ1-4; 9 nucleotides align to TRBD1. The CDR3 spans 18 residues. Germline CDR1 is LNHDA and CDR2 is SQIVND (reference sequence).

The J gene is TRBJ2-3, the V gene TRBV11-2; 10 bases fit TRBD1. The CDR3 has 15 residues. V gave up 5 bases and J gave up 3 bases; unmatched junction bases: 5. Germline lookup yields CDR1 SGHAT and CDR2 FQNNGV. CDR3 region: CASSPPGQGTDTQYF. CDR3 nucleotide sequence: TGTGCCAGCAGCCCACCGGGACAGGGGACAGATACGCAGTATTTT.

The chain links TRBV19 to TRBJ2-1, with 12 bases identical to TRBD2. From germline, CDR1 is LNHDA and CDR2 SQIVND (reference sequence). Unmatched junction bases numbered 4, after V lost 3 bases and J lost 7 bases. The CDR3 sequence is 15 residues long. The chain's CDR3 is CASSILAGGVNEQFF. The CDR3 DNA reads TGTGCCAGTAGTATCCTAGCGGGGGGGGTTAATGAGCAGTTCTTC.

CDR3 nucleotide sequence: TGTGCCAGTAGTATCGGCACTCACAATCAGCCCCAGCATTTT. It is translated as CASSIGTHNQPQHF. This chain links TRBV19 with TRBJ1-5, with unresolved D. Trimming cost V 3 bases and J 3 bases, with 9 bases left between them. This CDR3 contains 14 residues. Germline lookup yields CDR1 LNHDA and CDR2 SQIVND (reference sequence).

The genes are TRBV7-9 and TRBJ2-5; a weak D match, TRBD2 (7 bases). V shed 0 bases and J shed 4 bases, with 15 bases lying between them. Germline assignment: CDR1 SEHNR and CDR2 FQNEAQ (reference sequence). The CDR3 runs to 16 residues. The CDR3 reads CASSLAHGGATETQYF. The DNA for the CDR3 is TGTGCCAGCAGCTTAGCGCATGGGGGGGCCACAGAGACCCAGTACTTC.

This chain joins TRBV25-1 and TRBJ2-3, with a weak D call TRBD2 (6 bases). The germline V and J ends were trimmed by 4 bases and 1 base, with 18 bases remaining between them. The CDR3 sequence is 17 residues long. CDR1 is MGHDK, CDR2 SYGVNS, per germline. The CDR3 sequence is CASSGLVGDEGTDTQYF. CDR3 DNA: TGTGCCAGCAGTGGACTAGTCGGGGATGAGGGCACAGATACGCAGTATTTT.

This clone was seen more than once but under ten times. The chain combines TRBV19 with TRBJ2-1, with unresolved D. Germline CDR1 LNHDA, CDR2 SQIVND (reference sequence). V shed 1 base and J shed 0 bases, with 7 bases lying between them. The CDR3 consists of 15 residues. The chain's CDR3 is CASSIVLVSYNEQFF. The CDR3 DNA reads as TGTGCCAGTAGTATAGTCTTAGTCTCCTACAATGAGCAGTTCTTC.

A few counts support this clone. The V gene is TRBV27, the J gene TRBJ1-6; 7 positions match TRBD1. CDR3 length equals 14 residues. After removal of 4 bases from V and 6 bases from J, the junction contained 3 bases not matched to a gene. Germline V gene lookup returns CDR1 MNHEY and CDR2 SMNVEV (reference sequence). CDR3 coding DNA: TGTGCCAGCAGTTCGGGACAGTTTAATTCACCCCTCCACTTT. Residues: CASSSGQFNSPLHF.

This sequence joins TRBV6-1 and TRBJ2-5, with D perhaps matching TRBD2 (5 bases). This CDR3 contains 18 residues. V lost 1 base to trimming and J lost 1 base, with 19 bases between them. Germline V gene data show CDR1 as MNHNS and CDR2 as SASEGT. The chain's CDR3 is CASSEDGPGIFTQETQYF. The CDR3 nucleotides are TGTGCCAGCAGTGAAGACGGACCGGGGATTTTCACCCAAGAGACCCAGTACTTC.

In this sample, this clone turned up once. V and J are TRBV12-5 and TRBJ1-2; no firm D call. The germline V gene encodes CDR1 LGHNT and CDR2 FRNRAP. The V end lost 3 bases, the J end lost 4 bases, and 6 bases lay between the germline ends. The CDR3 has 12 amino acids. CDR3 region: CASGFGSYGYTF. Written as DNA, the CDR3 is TGTGCTAGTGGTTTCGGCAGCTATGGCTACACCTTC.

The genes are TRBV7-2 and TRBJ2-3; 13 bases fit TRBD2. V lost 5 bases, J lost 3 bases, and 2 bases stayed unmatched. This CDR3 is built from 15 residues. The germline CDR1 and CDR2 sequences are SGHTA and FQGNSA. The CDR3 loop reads CASSILAGGTDTQYF. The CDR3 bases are TGTGCCAGCAGCATACTAGCGGGGGGGACAGATACGCAGTATTTT.

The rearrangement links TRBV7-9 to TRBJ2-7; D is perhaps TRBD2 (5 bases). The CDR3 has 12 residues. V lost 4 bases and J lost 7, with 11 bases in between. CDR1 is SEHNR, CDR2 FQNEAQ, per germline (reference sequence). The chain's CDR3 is CASSSGFGEQYF. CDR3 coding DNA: TGTGCCAGCAGCTCGGGGTTCGGGGAGCAGTACTTC.

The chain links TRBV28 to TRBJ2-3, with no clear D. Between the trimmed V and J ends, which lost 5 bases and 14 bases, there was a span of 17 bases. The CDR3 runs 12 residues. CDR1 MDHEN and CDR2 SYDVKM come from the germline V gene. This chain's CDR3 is CASSLRTLPGYF. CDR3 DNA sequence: TGTGCCAGCAGTCTCAGGACCCTACCGGGGTATTTT.

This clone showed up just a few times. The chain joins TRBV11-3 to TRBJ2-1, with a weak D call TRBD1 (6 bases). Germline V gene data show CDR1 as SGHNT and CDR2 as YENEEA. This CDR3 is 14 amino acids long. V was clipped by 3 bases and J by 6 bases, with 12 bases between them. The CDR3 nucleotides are TGTGCCAGCAGCTTGATGGCAGGGGTCAATGAGCAGTTCTTC. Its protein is CASSLMAGVNEQFF.

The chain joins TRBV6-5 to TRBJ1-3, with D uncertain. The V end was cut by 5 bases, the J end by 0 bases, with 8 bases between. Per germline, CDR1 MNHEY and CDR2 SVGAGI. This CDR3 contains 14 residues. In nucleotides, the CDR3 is TGTGCCAGCAGTCCAGGAATCTCTGGAAACACCATATATTTT. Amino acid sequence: CASSPGISGNTIYF.

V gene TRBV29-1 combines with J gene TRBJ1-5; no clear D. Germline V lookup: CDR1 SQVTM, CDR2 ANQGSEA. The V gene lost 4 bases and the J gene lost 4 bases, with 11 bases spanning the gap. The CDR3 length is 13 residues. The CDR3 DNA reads TGCAGCGTTGGGGGTAACGCGAATCAGCCCCAGCATTTT. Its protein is CSVGGNANQPQHF.

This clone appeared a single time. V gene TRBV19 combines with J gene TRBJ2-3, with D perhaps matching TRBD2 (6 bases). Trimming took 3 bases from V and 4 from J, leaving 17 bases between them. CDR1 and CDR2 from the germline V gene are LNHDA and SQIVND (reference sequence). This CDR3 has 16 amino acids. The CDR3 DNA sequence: TGTGCCAGTAGTATCCGCACGGGAGTCCCCCCAGATACGCAGTATTTT. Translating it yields CASSIRTGVPPDTQYF.

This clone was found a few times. CDR3 DNA sequence: TGTGCCTCAACCCCCAGGGGTGGGACTGAAGCTTTCTTT. Translation: CASTPRGGTEAFF. The chain employs TRBV7-9 and TRBJ1-1; tentative D call: TRBD1 (6 bases). V gave up 11 bases and J gave up 5 bases, with 18 bases separating them. This CDR3 has 13 amino acids. Germline lookup yields CDR1 SEHNR and CDR2 FQNEAQ (reference sequence).